This section outlines one TCR beta chain sequence together with its context. Its antigen is not known. This same CDR3 is encoded by further DNA sequences in the sample. The entry originates in a study of cytomegalovirus exposure and HLA in healthy donors. Study-wide points: HLA allele associations emerged for around 15,000 TCR beta sequences in a later analysis, at 0.05 false discovery rate. Some segments of the V type, notably TRBV6-2 and TRBV6-3, were excluded as indistinguishable. Equally common other TCR beta chains were less clonally expanded than HLA-associated ones, a later analysis found.

V dropped 0 bases and J dropped 1 base, with 4 bases sitting between them. There are 13 residues in the CDR3. The germline CDR1 and CDR2 sequences are SGDLS and YYNGEE. The PCR had 60 Vbeta and 13 Jbeta primers. Profiling relied on immunoSEQ multiplex PCR, and the TCRdb table lists in-frame clones only, not all of them. In the table there are fewer than 150,000 clones, about three quarters of which are singletons. This sequence originates from a man between 40 and 49 years old in good health and CMV-seropositive. The rearrangement links TRBV9 to TRBJ1-1; no reliable D call. The specimen sequenced was PBMCs. CDR3 in amino acids: CASSVGANTEAFF. CDR3 sequence (DNA): TGTGCCAGCAGCGTAGGGGCGAACACTGAAGCTTTCTTT.